This TCR beta chain was profiled in a study of blood T cell repertoires in COVID-19. Unmatched junction bases numbered 18, after V lost 5 bases and J lost 9 bases. This CDR3 spans 19 amino acids. From germline, CDR1 is SGHTA and CDR2 FQGTGA. The data were produced by immunoSEQ multiplex PCR, yet TCRdb's version contains in-frame clones alone and is incomplete. The sample has approximately 90,000 clones, about 86% seen once. The material sequenced was peripheral blood. The rearrangement joins TRBV7-3 to TRBJ2-1; 14 positions agree with TRBD2. The sequence was obtained from a man at least 80 years old with active or convalescent COVID-19. Here the CDR3 reads CASSPTPGTGLAGVSEQFF. The DNA of the CDR3 is TGTGCCAGCAGCCCAACGCCGGGGACGGGACTAGCGGGAGTTAGTGAGCAGTTCTTC.